The 21 T cell receptor beta chains in this list originate from one sample, sequenced in a study of tissue T cells after allogeneic stem cell transplantation. The protocol was immunoSEQ multiplex PCR, while the TCRdb copy is restricted to in-frame clones and leaves out a portion. This table has about 1,800 clones, about 52% appearing once. Indicated time point: mouse harvest day 14 after allogeneic transplant. Tail vein injection delivered 10^7 T-cell-depleted bone marrow cells and 10^6 splenic CD5+ T cells. Sample: blood. Receptor source: a female BALB/c mouse given C57BL/6 T cells with graft-versus-host disease after an allogeneic hematopoietic cell transplant.

With respect to this clone: Mouse germline and gene names are used. Coverage ceases 1 residue before the CDR3 finishes, and the germline J gene fills in the end. The V gene is TRBV3, the J gene TRBJ1-2; D is uncertain. Germline assignment: CDR1 SNHLY and CDR2 FYNGKV (reference sequence). The CDR3 is 13 amino acids. V gave up 4 bases and J gave up 0 bases, with 6 bases separating them. CDR3 in amino acids: CASSSTANSDYTF. CDR3 bases read: TGTGCCAGCAGCTCCACAGCAAACTCCGACTACACC.

Points on this clone: All gene names here are mouse names. The read terminates 1 residue ahead of where the CDR3 ends, so the germline J gene completes it. V and J are TRBV26 and TRBJ1-1; no reliable D call. This CDR3 spans 12 amino acids. Germline V gives CDR1 KGHPV, CDR2 FQNQEV (reference sequence). V was shortened by 4 bases and J by 1 base, with 4 bases between the two germline ends. CDR3 in amino acids: CASSQGNTEVFF. The sequenced CDR3 bases are TGTGCCAGCAGTCAGGGAAACACAGAAGTCTTC.

As concerns this clone: Each gene name is a mouse one. The CDR3 end falls 1 residue outside the read, so it is completed with the germline J gene. This rearrangement joins TRBV13-2 to TRBJ2-4, with no clear D. The V end lost 2 bases, the J end lost 0 bases, and 7 bases lay between the germline ends. The CDR3 is made up of 14 amino acids. The germline V gene encodes CDR1 NNHNN and CDR2 SYGAGS (reference sequence). The CDR3 DNA, read in part, is TGTGCCAGCGGTGAAAGGGTTAGTCAAAACACCTTGTAC. Translating gives CASGERVSQNTLY. The entire CDR3 is CASGERVSQNTLYF.

A remark on this clone: Gene names follow the mouse nomenclature. Sequencing ends 1 residue short of the CDR3 end; the germline J gene provides the rest. The rearrangement joins TRBV23 to TRBJ1-4. CDR3 length equals 12 residues. Germline assignment: CDR1 KGHTA and CDR2 FQNQQP. The covered CDR3 bases are TGCTCCAGCAGTCAATCGCCCGAAAGATTATTT. It encodes CSSSQSPERLF. The CDR3, in full, reads CSSSQSPERLFF.

A remark on this clone: The genes are named according to mouse. The read ends 1 residue early relative to the CDR3; the germline J gene fills the gap. The rearrangement uses TRBV5 and TRBJ2-7; TRBD2 aligns across 12 bases. The trim removed 4 bases at V and 5 bases at J, leaving 6 bases unmatched. The CDR3 contains 15 residues. Germline V gene data show CDR1 as LGHNA and CDR2 as YNLKQL (reference sequence). The chain's CDR3 is CASSPDWGGADEQYF. CDR3 DNA, as far as it was read: TGTGCCAGCAGCCCCGACTGGGGGGGCGCGGATGAACAGTAC.

This clone turned up a few times. Genes and germline are mouse. The sequence runs out 1 residue before the end of the CDR3; the remainder is reconstructed from the germline J gene. This chain connects TRBV13-1 to TRBJ2-3; D remains unclear. The length of the CDR3 is 12 residues. Between the trimmed V and J ends, which lost 0 bases and 1 base, there was a span of 0 bases. Germline CDR1 is NSHNY and CDR2 is SYGAGN. The CDR3 sequence: CASSDGAETLYF. The part of the CDR3 DNA that was read is TGTGCCAGCAGTGATGGTGCAGAAACGCTGTAT.

On this clone: Mouse germline and gene names are used. CDR3 protein: CASSGGLGSSYEQYF. CDR3 DNA, as far as it was read: TGTGCCAGCAGTGGGGGACTGGGGAGCTCCTATGAACAGTAC. The J gene is TRBJ2-7, the V gene TRBV13-1, with 10 bases matching TRBD2. The read terminates 1 residue ahead of where the CDR3 ends, so the germline J gene completes it. V dropped 3 bases and J dropped 0; count of bases not matched to a gene: 3. This CDR3 has 15 residues. CDR1 is NSHNY, CDR2 SYGAGN, per germline.

Regarding this clone: Mouse gene names and germline throughout. The read terminates 1 residue ahead of where the CDR3 ends, so the germline J gene completes it. This chain joins TRBV26 and TRBJ2-5; the D is unclear. This CDR3 has 13 amino acids. Germline CDR1 and CDR2: KGHPV and FQNQEV (reference sequence). The V end was cut by 0 bases, the J end by 7 bases, with 8 bases between. The chain's CDR3 is CASSLSEGNTQYF. The sequenced part of the CDR3 DNA is TGTGCCAGCAGTCTGTCGGAGGGTAACACCCAGTAC.

A remark on this clone: Genes here carry mouse names. From the germline J gene comes the end of the CDR3, since the read stops 1 residue before it. The V and J genes are TRBV3 and TRBJ1-1; D call uncertain. Per the germline V gene, CDR1 is SNHLY and CDR2 is FYNGKV (reference sequence). The CDR3 has 11 residues. The V and J ends lost 1 base and 4 bases respectively, with 1 base between them. The CDR3 protein is CASSLGTEVFF. The part of the CDR3 DNA that was read is TGTGCCAGCAGCTTAGGCACAGAAGTCTTC.

Notes on this clone: Gene names are the mouse ones. The read comes to an end 1 residue before the CDR3 does, leaving the germline J gene to fill in the end. The V call is TRBV5, the J call TRBJ1-4, with a tentative D call TRBD1 (6 bases). The V end lost 5 bases, the J end lost 0 bases, and 10 bases lay between the germline ends. This CDR3 has 15 amino acids. Germline CDR1 LGHNA, CDR2 YNLKQL (reference sequence). CDR3 protein: CASSSGTISNERLFF. The DNA read from the CDR3 is TGTGCCAGCAGCTCCGGGACAATTTCCAACGAAAGATTATTT.

About this clone: Mouse germline and gene names are used. The CDR3 end lies 1 residue beyond the end of the read and is filled in from the germline J gene. The J gene is TRBJ2-1, the V gene TRBV15, with 10 positions matching TRBD2. The V gene's germline CDR1 is SGHND and CDR2 FRSKSL. After removal of 6 bases from V and 7 bases from J, the junction contained 6 bases not matched to a gene. The CDR3 contains 14 residues. This CDR3 is CASSSGGARAEQFF. The DNA read from the CDR3 is TGTGCCAGCAGCTCTGGGGGGGCGCGGGCTGAGCAGTTC.

Note on this clone: Germline and genes here are mouse. Coverage ceases 1 residue before the CDR3 finishes, and the germline J gene fills in the end. The genes are TRBV23 and TRBJ1-1. In germline, CDR1 is KGHTA, CDR2 FQNQQP. The CDR3 runs to 13 residues. CDR3 DNA, as far as it was read: TGCTCCAGCAGTCAAGGAGCAAACACAGAAGTCTTC. Protein sequence: CSSSQGANTEVF. The whole CDR3 protein is CSSSQGANTEVFF.

Concerning this clone: Genes and germline come from the mouse. The read terminates 1 residue before the CDR3 end, so the remaining end is supplied by the germline J gene. The genes are TRBV3 and TRBJ2-7; 7 bases agree with TRBD1. The V gene's germline CDR1 is SNHLY and CDR2 FYNGKV (reference sequence). The CDR3 loop spans 16 amino acids. Germline trimming cut 6 bases from V and 0 bases from J; bases unmatched to any gene: 11. CDR3 bases read: TGTGCCAGCAGTCCCCACAGGGGCAGAAGCTCCTATGAACAGTAC. The encoded protein is CASSPHRGRSSYEQY. Given in full, the CDR3 is CASSPHRGRSSYEQYF.

By frequency in the sample, this clone is large. Any gene name here is a mouse gene name. The sequence runs out 1 residue before the end of the CDR3; the remainder is reconstructed from the germline J gene. V is TRBV29 and J is TRBJ1-1; D call uncertain. CDR1 and CDR2 (germline): MSHET, SYDVDS. Trimming removed 0 bases at V and 7 bases at J, with 6 bases between. CDR3 length: 12 amino acids. The CDR3: CASSLSGREVFF. CDR3 bases read: TGTGCTAGCAGTTTATCGGGAAGAGAAGTCTTC.

In its sample, this clone was seen a few times. Mouse names are used for the genes. The read stops 1 residue short of the end of the CDR3; the missing end is completed from the germline J gene. This chain joins TRBV26 and TRBJ1-2; D is perhaps TRBD1 (6 bases). Trimming took 5 bases from V and 0 from J, leaving 10 bases between them. The germline CDR1 and CDR2 sequences are KGHPV and FQNQEV (reference sequence). This CDR3 contains 14 residues. The DNA read from the CDR3 is TGTGCCAGCAGTACGGACAGAACAAACTCCGACTACACC. Its protein is CASSTDRTNSDYT. The CDR3 as a whole reads CASSTDRTNSDYTF. Full variable domain (remainder filled in from reference TRBV26 and TRBJ1-2): NSKVIQTPRYLVKGQGQKAKMRCIPEKGHPVVFWYQQNKNNEFKFLINFQNQEVLQQIDMTEKRFSAECPSNSPCSLEIQSSEAGDSALYLCASSTDRTNSDYTFGSGTRLLVI.

Concerning this clone itself: Mouse germline and gene names are used. The CDR3 end is not reached by the read, which stops 1 residue before it; the germline J gene fills it in. This chain links TRBV26 with TRBJ2-2; 9 nucleotides match TRBD2. The CDR3 contains 15 residues. CDR1 KGHPV and CDR2 FQNQEV come from the germline V gene (reference sequence). Trimming removed 2 bases from V and 6 bases from J; junction bases left unmatched: 4. The chain's CDR3 is CASSLDWGSSGQLYF. The sequenced CDR3 bases are TGTGCCAGCAGTCTGGACTGGGGGTCTTCCGGGCAGCTCTAC.

Concerning this clone itself: Here the gene names and germline are mouse. The sequenced fragment ends 1 residue before the CDR3 boundary, so the rest is inferred from the germline J gene. The rearrangement links TRBV22 to TRBJ2-7; the table's D call, TRBD1, has no DNA check behind it. TRBV22 is described as a pseudogene. This CDR3 contains 11 residues. CDR3 region: CASTGRVEQYF. The DNA read from the CDR3 is TGTGCCAGCACAGGCAGGGTTGAACAGTAC.

Points on this clone: A read error is likely here: a far larger clone is one base away. Mouse gene names and germline throughout. With the read ending 1 residue before the CDR3 end, the germline J gene is used to fill in that end. The genes are TRBV13-2 and TRBJ2-2; D may be TRBD1 or TRBD2 (6 bases each). Germline V gene lookup returns CDR1 NNHNN and CDR2 SYGAGS (reference sequence). The CDR3 loop spans 15 amino acids. CDR3 bases read: TGTGCCCGCGGGGGGAGGGGGGAAAACACCGGGCAGCTCTAC. Its protein product is CARGGRGENTGQLY. The entire CDR3 is CARGGRGENTGQLYF.

Of note for this clone: Gene and germline names: mouse. The CDR3 end is not reached by the read, which stops 1 residue before it; the germline J gene fills it in. This chain links TRBV26 with TRBJ2-4; D not certain. Trimming took off 2 bases at V and 4 bases at J, with 4 bases between the two ends. The germline CDR1 and CDR2 sequences are KGHPV and FQNQEV (reference sequence). This CDR3 has 12 residues. The covered CDR3 bases are TGTGCCAGCAGTCTGAGGGAAAACACCTTGTAC. Encoded protein: CASSLRENTLY. The CDR3 in full is CASSLRENTLYF.

Points on this clone: Any gene name here is a mouse gene name. Read coverage stops 1 residue before the CDR3 terminus; the germline J gene supplies the remainder. V usage is TRBV12-2 and J usage is TRBJ1-5; 7 nucleotides agree with TRBD1. V shed 0 bases and J 6 bases; nucleotides not matched to a gene: 1. Germline V gene lookup returns CDR1 SGHLS and CDR2 HYDKME. The CDR3 totals 13 residues. CDR3 DNA, as far as it was read: TGTGCCAGCTCTCTCAGGGACAGCCAGGCTCCGCTT. It encodes CASSLRDSQAPL. The whole CDR3 protein is CASSLRDSQAPLF.

About this clone itself: The genes and germline here are from mouse. CDR3 DNA, as far as it was read: TGTGCCTGGAGTCTAGAGGACTCAAACTCCGACTACACC. Translation: CAWSLEDSNSDYT. The entire CDR3 protein is CAWSLEDSNSDYTF. The chain uses TRBV31 and TRBJ1-2; D is unresolved. The CDR3 end lies 1 residue beyond the end of the read and is filled in from the germline J gene. In germline, CDR1 is GKSSPN, CDR2 SITVG. The CDR3 spans 14 residues. Trimming removed 0 bases from V and 0 bases from J, with 8 bases in between.